A selection of T cell receptor beta chains follows, all from one sample in a study of OX40 agonist ivuxolimab in advanced cancers. This table comes from immunoSEQ multiplex PCR, and its TCRdb copy is limited to in-frame clones, with some not included. Of 52,000 or so clones in the sample, 84% were seen once. The sequencing used CD4+ or CD8+ T cells sorted from blood, collected in a trial of the OX40 agonist ivuxolimab. These receptors all stem from an adult with an advanced solid tumor such as melanoma, head and neck, liver or kidney cancer. The CDR3 runs from the conserved cysteine through the conserved F or W. A D gene is named only where the DNA matches it firmly. Rows may omit the clone size; those that give it use once, few, many or a size class.

TGTGCCTGGATTACAGGGGCGAACTATGGCTACACCTTC CAWITGANYGYTF TRBV30 TRBD1 TRBJ1-2 NA
TGCAGCGTTGAACGAGGACCTGGAAACACCATATATTTT CSVERGPGNTIYF TRBV29-1 NA TRBJ1-3 NA
TGTGCCAGCAGTTTCCGTCTGACTAGCGGTGGCACAGATACGCAGTATTTT CASSFRLTSGGTDTQYF TRBV27 TRBD2 TRBJ2-3 NA
TGTGCCAGCAGCTTAGATGTTATGGGTTCTGCCAAAAACATTCAGTACTTC CASSLDVMGSAKNIQYF TRBV7-8 NA TRBJ2-4 few
TGCGCCAGCAGCTTGGCCGAAGCGGGCGGTGAGCAGTTCTTC CASSLAEAGGEQFF TRBV5-1 NA TRBJ2-1 NA
TGTGCCAGCAGTTACATCTTAGGAAATACGCAGTATTTT CASSYILGNTQYF TRBV6-5 NA TRBJ2-3 NA
TGTGCCAGCAGTTACGGTGGGGGGAATTCACCCCTCCACTTT CASSYGGGNSPLHF TRBV6-6 NA TRBJ1-6 NA
TGTGCCAGCAACCGATGGAGGGGGAGCTCCTACGAGCAGTACTTC CASNRWRGSSYEQYF TRBV5-5 NA TRBJ2-7 NA
TGTGCCAGCAGCTGGACAGGGGACAGGGATGGCTACACCTTC CASSWTGDRDGYTF TRBV5-5 TRBD1 TRBJ1-2 NA
TGTGCCAGCAGGGCCCAGGGGTTCGACCTAGAGACCCAGTACTTC CASRAQGFDLETQYF TRBV2 NA TRBJ2-5 NA
TGTGCCAGCAGCTTCTCCGGGACAGGGGGTGCAAACACCATATATTTT CASSFSGTGGANTIYF TRBV7-8 TRBD1 TRBJ1-3 few
TGTGCCAGCAGCCAGCCATCCAGGGGGCTTAGGGACACTGAAGCTTTCTTT CASSQPSRGLRDTEAFF TRBV5-6 TRBD1 TRBJ1-1 NA
TGTGCCACCAGCAGGGAGGGACAGCTAAACACTGAAGCTTTCTTT CATSREGQLNTEAFF TRBV15 TRBD1 TRBJ1-1 NA
TGTGCCAGCAGTGAATTACAGGGTATGATGGAGACCCAGTACTTC CASSELQGMMETQYF TRBV6-1 NA TRBJ2-5 NA
TGTGCCAGCAGCCCCGGTGGCTTAGGGACCTACGAGCAGTACTTC CASSPGGLGTYEQYF TRBV28 NA TRBJ2-7 once
TGTGCCTGGAGTGGGCTAGCGGGATTCAATGAGCAGTTCTTC CAWSGLAGFNEQFF TRBV30 TRBD2 TRBJ2-1 NA
TGTGCCAGCAGTTTAGGTAATGAGCAGTTCTTC CASSLGNEQFF TRBV6-5 NA TRBJ2-1 once
TGTGCCAGCAGTTATTGGGGCCCCTACAATGAGCAGTTCTTC CASSYWGPYNEQFF TRBV6-5 NA TRBJ2-1 NA
TGTGCCAGCAGTCCGGGCCTCCCTGGCAATGAGCAGTTCTTC CASSPGLPGNEQFF TRBV28 NA TRBJ2-1 NA
TGTGCCAGCAGCCAAGCCGGGACAGGGGAAGTGATCTATGGCTACACCTTC CASSQAGTGEVIYGYTF TRBV4-2 TRBD1 TRBJ1-2 NA
TGTGCCAGCAGCCCCTTGACTAGCGGGGGACTTAAGAATGAGCAGTTCTTC CASSPLTSGGLKNEQFF TRBV7-2 TRBD2 TRBJ2-1 NA
TGTGCCAGCAGCTCTGACTTACGGGGCTATGGCTACACCTTC CASSSDLRGYGYTF TRBV7-9 NA TRBJ1-2 NA